A selection of T cell receptor beta chains follows, all from one sample in a study of neurological immune-mediated disorders. TCRdb redid the calling of the 5' RACE reads with MiXCR, one entry per CDR3 protein. The table has tens of thousands of distinct CDR3 sequences, about 3.8% seen once; the top ten hold roughly 23%. Sequenced material: CD4+ T cells from blood. The origin of the receptors is a woman between 40 and 55 years old in good health. Each CDR3 is given with its conserved first and last residue.

TRBJ2-3 | TRBV9 | CASSVGTADTDTQYF
TRBJ2-1 | TRBV5-5 | CASSLDRHNEQFF
TRBJ2-1 | TRBV11-3 | CASSLGPITNEQFF
TRBJ2-1 | TRBV20-1 | CSAMGLAGGIEFF
TRBJ1-6 | TRBV4-1 | CASSQEQGASSPLHF
TRBJ2-3 | TRBV7-8 | CASTFSRGQITDTQYF
TRBJ2-2 | TRBV5-1 | CASSLSSTGELFF
TRBJ2-1 | TRBV28 | CASSVTGNEQFF
TRBJ1-1 | TRBV12-3/TRBV12-4 | CASSLGQGRSTEAFF
TRBJ2-5 | TRBV12-3/TRBV12-4 | CASNQGVGETQYF
TRBJ2-3 | TRBV5-1 | CASSSGLAGGYSTDTQYF
TRBJ2-3 | TRBV7-9 | CASSLDGTDTQYF
TRBJ2-5 | TRBV20-1 | CSAIGVAGTPRDF
TRBJ2-3 | TRBV5-1 | CASSLVSGTGTFF
TRBJ2-2 | TRBV11-2 | CASSWGDRVNTGELFF
TRBJ2-5 | TRBV5-1 | CASSLDPASTQYF
TRBJ2-3 | TRBV20-1 | CSARRAGETSTDTQYF
TRBJ1-1 | TRBV20-1 | CSAPDRGGGYTEAFF
TRBJ1-1 | TRBV7-3 | CASSPGGNTEAFF
TRBJ2-2 | TRBV12-3/TRBV12-4 | CASSITTGELFF
TRBJ1-5 | TRBV5-6 | CASSLGQGTQPQHF
TRBJ1-2 | TRBV6-1 | CASSEGGAVNYGYTF
TRBJ2-7 | TRBV12-3/TRBV12-4 | CASGIHSYSFSYEQYF
TRBJ1-4 | TRBV5-1 | CASSFDPGQGRGKLFF
TRBJ1-1 | TRBV7-2 | CASSLVAAGAGEAFF
TRBJ1-5 | TRBV15 | CATSRDRGYNQPQHF
TRBJ2-7 | TRBV5-1 | CASSPLYSGTGKDEQYF